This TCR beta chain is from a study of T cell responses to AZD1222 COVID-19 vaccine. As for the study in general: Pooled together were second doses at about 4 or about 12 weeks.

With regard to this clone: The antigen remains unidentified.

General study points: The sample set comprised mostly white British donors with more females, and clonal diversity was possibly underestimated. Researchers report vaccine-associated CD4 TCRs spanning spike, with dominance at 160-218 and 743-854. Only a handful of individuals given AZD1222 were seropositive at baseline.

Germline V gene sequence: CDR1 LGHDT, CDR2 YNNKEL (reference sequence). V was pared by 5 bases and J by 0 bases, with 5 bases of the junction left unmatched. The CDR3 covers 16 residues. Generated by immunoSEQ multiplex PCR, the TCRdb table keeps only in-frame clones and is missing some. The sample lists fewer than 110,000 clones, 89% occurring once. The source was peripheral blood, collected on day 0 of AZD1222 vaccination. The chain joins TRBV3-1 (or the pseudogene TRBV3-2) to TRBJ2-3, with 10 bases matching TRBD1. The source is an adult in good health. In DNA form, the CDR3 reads TGTGCCAGCAGCGAACGACAGGGGGCTAGCACAGATACGCAGTATTTT. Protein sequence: CASSERQGASTDTQYF.